This record looks at one TCR beta chain sequence and its context. Trimming took 3 bases from V and 0 from J, leaving 9 bases between them. The CDR3 extends over 15 amino acids. Germline CDR1 and CDR2: GTSNPN and SVGIG (reference sequence). The data originate from a study of blood T cell repertoires in COVID-19. Original data processing: Amplifying reference gene primers gave estimates of nucleated cell counts. TCRdb's table, derived via immunoSEQ multiplex PCR, lists solely in-frame clones and lacks some. The DNA gave D and trimming, while V, J and clone size come from that table. The sample records around 94,000 clones, around four fifths being singletons.

J is TRBJ2-6 and V is TRBV30; tentative D call: TRBD1 (5 bases). This sequence was found in a human donor in a cohort sampled during active COVID-19. Sequenced input: peripheral blood. The chain's CDR3 is CAWSLTASGANVLTF. CDR3 bases: TGTGCCTGGAGCCTGACAGCCTCTGGGGCCAACGTCCTGACTTTC.